The following is a T cell receptor (beta chain) sequence with its context. CDR1 is LGHNA, CDR2 YSLEER, per germline. After removal of 1 base from V and 4 bases from J, the junction contained 12 bases not matched to a gene. The CDR3 totals 19 residues. In the source study's methods: For nucleated cells, counts were estimated from reference gene primer amplification. TCRdb's table, derived via immunoSEQ multiplex PCR, lists solely in-frame clones and lacks some. V and J calls and clone size are given by that table; D and trimming were obtained from the DNA. The profile shows roughly 92,000 clones, approximately 83% of them singletons. The data derive from a study of blood T cell repertoires in COVID-19. Study in general: Acute and convalescent COVID-19 samples came from the United States, Italy and Spain. Nucleic acid was either cDNA or gDNA, and it came from T cells, B-cell-depleted T cells, or PBMCs.

The clonotype originates from a woman of 80 years or more with active or convalescent COVID-19. Material for sequencing was peripheral blood. The V gene is TRBV4-3, the J gene TRBJ2-6; TRBD1 matches 8 bases. CDR3 region: CASSQVPAGGSSGANVLTF. CDR3 DNA: TGCGCCAGCAGCCAAGTCCCGGCAGGGGGCTCCTCCGGGGCCAACGTCCTGACTTTC.